Below, one TCR beta chain is given with its context. The antigen remains unidentified. With 60 Vbeta and 13 Jbeta primers, the PCR was carried out. Using immunoSEQ multiplex PCR, the repertoire was profiled, and TCRdb retains in-frame clones only, with some absent. The table records 160,000 or so clones, 83% of them present only once. Germline CDR1 is SGHNT and CDR2 is YYREEE (reference sequence). V lost 4 bases to trimming and J lost 3 bases, with 14 bases between them. CDR3 length: 15 amino acids. This entry comes from a study of cytomegalovirus exposure and HLA in healthy donors. Overall study findings and caveats: Diagnosis of cytomegalovirus status made by the classifier reportedly showed high specificity and sensitivity. A cluster of highly shared sequence variants was likely a sequencing artifact. Analysis was carried out at a later point, and it linked a missense DCLRE1C variant to TCR beta V- and J-gene trimming. Later analysis identified 15,000 to 20,000 TCR beta sequences associated with HLA alleles, using a false discovery rate threshold of 0.05.

Sequencing used PBMCs. The chain links TRBV5-4 to TRBJ2-1, with D maybe TRBD2 (6 bases). This TCR was recovered from a man aged 50-59 years in good health and CMV-seropositive. In DNA, the CDR3 is TGTGCCAGCAGCCCTGGGGGGTTAGACTACAATGAGCAGTTCTTC. Protein: CASSPGGLDYNEQFF.